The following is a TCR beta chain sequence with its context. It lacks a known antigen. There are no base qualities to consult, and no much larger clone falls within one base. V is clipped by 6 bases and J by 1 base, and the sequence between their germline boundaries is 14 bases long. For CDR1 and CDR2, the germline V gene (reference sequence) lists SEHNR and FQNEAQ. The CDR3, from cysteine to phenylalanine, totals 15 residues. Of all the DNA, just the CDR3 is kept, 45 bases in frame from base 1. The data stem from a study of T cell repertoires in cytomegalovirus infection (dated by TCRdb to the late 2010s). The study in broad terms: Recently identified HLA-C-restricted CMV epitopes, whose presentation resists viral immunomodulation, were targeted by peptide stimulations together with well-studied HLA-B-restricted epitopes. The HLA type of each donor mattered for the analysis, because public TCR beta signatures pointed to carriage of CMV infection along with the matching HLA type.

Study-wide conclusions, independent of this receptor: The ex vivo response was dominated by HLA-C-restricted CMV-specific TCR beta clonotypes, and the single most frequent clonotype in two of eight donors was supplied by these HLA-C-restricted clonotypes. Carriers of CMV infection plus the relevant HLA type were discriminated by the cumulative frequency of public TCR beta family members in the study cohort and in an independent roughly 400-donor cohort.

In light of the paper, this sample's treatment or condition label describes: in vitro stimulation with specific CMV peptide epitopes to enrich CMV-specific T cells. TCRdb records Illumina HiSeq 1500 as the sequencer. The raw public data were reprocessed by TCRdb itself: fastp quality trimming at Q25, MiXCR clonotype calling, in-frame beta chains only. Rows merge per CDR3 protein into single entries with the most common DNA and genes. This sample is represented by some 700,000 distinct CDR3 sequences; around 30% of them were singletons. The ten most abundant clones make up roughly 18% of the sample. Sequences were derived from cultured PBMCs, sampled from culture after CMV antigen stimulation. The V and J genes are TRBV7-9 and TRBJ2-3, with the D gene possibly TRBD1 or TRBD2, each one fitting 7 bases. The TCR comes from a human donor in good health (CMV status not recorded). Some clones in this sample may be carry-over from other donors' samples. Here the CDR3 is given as CASRAQGRGTDTQYF. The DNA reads TGTGCCAGCAGAGCACAGGGGAGGGGCACAGATACGCAGTATTTT.